Listed below are T cell receptor beta chains from one sample, sequenced in a study of identical twins. TCRdb ran MiXCR on the 5' RACE reads and lists one entry per CDR3 protein. The sample contains some 630,000 distinct CDR3 sequences, roughly 7.1% of which appear only once. This same sample was also part of a study on yellow fever vaccine responses in identical twins.

The specimen sequenced was PBMCs. All receptors come from a woman under 30 in good health. The CDR3 runs from the conserved cysteine through the conserved F or W. A D gene is named only where the DNA matches it firmly. Not all rows give a size; the values are once, few, many and, for expanded clones, a class.

>.|TRBD2|TRBV19|TRBJ2-3
TGTGCCAGTAGTTCGCCTTTAGCGGGGACCACAGATACGCAGTATTTT
CASSSPLAGTTDTQYF
>.|TRBD2|TRBV24-1|TRBJ2-1
TGTGCCACCAGTGATTTCGGCACTAGCGGGAGGAACTACAATGAGCAGTTCTTC
CATSDFGTSGRNYNEQFF
>many|TRBD1|TRBV3-1|TRBJ1-1
TGTGCCAGCAGCTTACGGACAGGGAGGAACACTGAAGCTTTCTTT
CASSLRTGRNTEAFF
>many|TRBD1|TRBV2|TRBJ2-7
TGTGCCAGCGGATACCCCCGACAGGGGATTTCCTACGAGCAGTACTTC
CASGYPRQGISYEQYF
>many|.|TRBV5-6|TRBJ2-1
TGTGCCAGCAGCTTTACTTCTGGCGGGACATCCTACAATGAGCAGTTCTTC
CASSFTSGGTSYNEQFF
>.|TRBD1|TRBV5-1|TRBJ2-7
TGCGCCAGCAGGACCGGGACAGGGGGCAACGAGCAGTACTTC
CASRTGTGGNEQYF
>many|.|TRBV10-3|TRBJ2-3
TGTGCCATCAGCGACATGTTCGCCACAGATACGCAGTATTTT
CAISDMFATDTQYF
>many|.|TRBV6-9|TRBJ1-2
TGTGCCAGCAGGATCGGACAGTTTAACTATGGCTACACCTTC
CASRIGQFNYGYTF
>few|.|TRBV2|TRBJ2-5
TGTGCCGGGAGTCCGGGAACAAGGGTGACCCAGTACTTC
CAGSPGTRVTQYF
>.|TRBD2|TRBV5-1|TRBJ2-3
TGCGCCAGCAGCTCCACCGGGTTGATAGCGGGAGATACGCAGTATTTT
CASSSTGLIAGDTQYF
>.|.|TRBV19|TRBJ1-1
TGTGCCAGTAGTTCTCCGGGACCGCGAACTGAAGCTTTCTTT
CASSSPGPRTEAFF
>many|TRBD2|TRBV4-2|TRBJ2-3
TGTGCCAGCAGCCAAGTAGGGGATAGCGGGGAAACAGATACGCAGTATTTT
CASSQVGDSGETDTQYF
>few|TRBD2|TRBV29-1|TRBJ2-3
TGCAGCGTTCTATGGCGGGAGAAGGAAGATACGCAGTATTTT
CSVLWREKEDTQYF
>many|TRBD1|TRBV10-3|TRBJ2-2
TGTGCCAACAGGGGTATTGGCACCGGGGAGCTGTTTTTT
CANRGIGTGELFF
>many|TRBD2|TRBV28|TRBJ2-1
TGTGCCAGCAGTTTAGTTATTCGGGGGGATGAGCAGTTCTTC
CASSLVIRGDEQFF
>.|TRBD1|TRBV15|TRBJ2-2
TGTGCCACCAGCAGAGCCTTGACAGGGACGGGCACCGGGGAGCTGTTTTTT
CATSRALTGTGTGELFF
>few|TRBD1|TRBV7-8|TRBJ2-5
TGTGCCAGCAGCTTAGGCCCGGGACAGGCTCACGGGGAGACCCAGTACTTC
CASSLGPGQAHGETQYF
>.|TRBD2|TRBV20-1|TRBJ2-1
TGCAGTGCTCCGGCGACTAGCGGGAGATACAATGAGCAGTTCTTC
CSAPATSGRYNEQFF
>many|TRBD1|TRBV4-1|TRBJ2-2
TGCGCCAGTCAACAGGGGGCTGCCGGGGAGCTGTTTTTT
CASQQGAAGELFF
>few|.|TRBV24-1|TRBJ2-2
TGTGCCACCAGTGATTTTAATCCGGGGGAGCTGTTTTTT
CATSDFNPGELFF
>many|TRBD1|TRBV29-1|TRBJ2-5
TGCAGCGCTGGCCCCGGACAGGTAGAGACCCAGTACTTC
CSAGPGQVETQYF
>many|TRBD1|TRBV20-1|TRBJ1-5
TGCAGTGCTAGAGATGTCGACAGGGAGTATCAGCCCCAGCATTTT
CSARDVDREYQPQHF
>many|.|TRBV10-3|TRBJ2-2
TGTGCCACCCACCCACAGGGAGGGAACACCGGGGAGCTGTTTTTT
CATHPQGGNTGELFF
>.|TRBD2|TRBV20-1|TRBJ2-3
TGCAGTGCTAGAGTCCTCGCGGGGGGCACAGATACGCAGTATTTT
CSARVLAGGTDTQYF
>few|.|TRBV5-1|TRBJ2-2
TGCGCCAGCAGCTTGGCCTGGCAGGGAGGTGGCACCGGGGAGCTGTTTTTT
CASSLAWQGGGTGELFF
>few|TRBD1|TRBV10-3|TRBJ2-2
TGTGCCATCCAGACCGGGACAGGGGACACCGGGGAGCTGTTTTTT
CAIQTGTGDTGELFF
>few|.|TRBV3-1|TRBJ2-5
TGTGCCAGCAGCCAATCCCGGCAGCCTACTCAAGAGACCCAGTACTTC
CASSQSRQPTQETQYF
>many|TRBD2|TRBV29-1|TRBJ2-2
TGCAGCGTTGACTATACTAGCGGGAGCGTAACCGGGGAGCTGTTTTTT
CSVDYTSGSVTGELFF
>many|.|TRBV7-9|TRBJ1-4
TGTGCCAGCAGCTTGGCAGGCCCTAATGAAAAACTGTTTTTT
CASSLAGPNEKLFF
>many|.|TRBV3-1|TRBJ1-5
TGTGCCAGCACTAGGGGGAGCAATCAGCCCCAGCATTTT
CASTRGSNQPQHF
>.|.|TRBV7-9|TRBJ2-3
TGTGCCAGCAGGGGGAAGGGACGCACAGATACGCAGTATTTT
CASRGKGRTDTQYF
>.|.|TRBV27|TRBJ2-7
TGTGCCAGCAGTTTTGTGGGAGGGACAGCCAAGAGGGAGCAGTACTTC
CASSFVGGTAKREQYF